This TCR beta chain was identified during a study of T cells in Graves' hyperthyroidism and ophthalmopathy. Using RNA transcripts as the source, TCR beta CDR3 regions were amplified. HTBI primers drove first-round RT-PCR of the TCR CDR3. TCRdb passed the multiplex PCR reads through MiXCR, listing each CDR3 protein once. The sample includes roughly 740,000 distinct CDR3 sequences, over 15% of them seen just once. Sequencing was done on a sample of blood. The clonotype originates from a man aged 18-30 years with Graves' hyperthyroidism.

CDR3 residues: CASSLVGDTSYEQYF. The CDR3 DNA sequence: TGCGCCAGCAGCTTGGTGGGGGACACCTCCTACGAGCAGTACTTC. This rearrangement joins TRBV5-1 to TRBJ2-7; D is possibly TRBD1 (6 bases). The germline CDR1 and CDR2 sequences are SGHRS and YFSETQ. There are 15 residues in the CDR3. V lost 0 bases, J lost 0 bases, and 10 bases lay in between.